These T cell receptor beta chains were read from a single sample in a study of human T cells and chemical hapten exposure. TCRdb re-called the RACE reads with MiXCR, one entry per CDR3 protein. The table shows 85,000 to 100,000 distinct CDR3 sequences, with more than 9.5% occurring only once. Material: whole blood, obtained in connection with sensitization to the hapten diphenylcyclopropenone (DPC). The receptor source for this set is a man aged 35 to 55 with alopecia areata. Some clones in this sample may be carry-over from other donors' samples. The CDR3 runs from the conserved cysteine through the conserved F or W. A D gene is named only where the DNA matches it firmly. Clone size appears in some rows only: once, few, many, or a class for an expanded clone.

v_gene: TRBV7-2; abundance: many; d_gene: -; j_gene: TRBJ1-4; CDR3aa: CASSPYLSEKLFF; CDR3nt: TGTGCCAGCAGCCCCTACCTCAGTGAAAAACTGTTTTTT
v_gene: TRBV29-1; abundance: -; d_gene: TRBD1; j_gene: TRBJ2-3; CDR3aa: CSVGKGAFDTQYF; CDR3nt: TGCAGCGTTGGCAAGGGGGCGTTTGATACGCAGTATTTT
v_gene: TRBV19; abundance: -; d_gene: -; j_gene: TRBJ2-2; CDR3aa: CASSIEPAGPPFGGELFF; CDR3nt: TGTGCCAGTAGTATAGAACCCGCGGGTCCCCCTTTCGGAGGGGAGCTGTTTTTT
v_gene: TRBV6-2/TRBV6-3; abundance: -; d_gene: -; j_gene: TRBJ1-2; CDR3aa: CASSPSNYGYTF; CDR3nt: TGTGCCAGCAGTCCCTCGAACTATGGCTACACCTTC
v_gene: TRBV14; abundance: many; d_gene: TRBD1; j_gene: TRBJ1-3; CDR3aa: CASSQLGQGTGNTIYF; CDR3nt: TGTGCCAGCAGCCAACTCGGACAGGGGACGGGAAACACCATATATTTT
v_gene: TRBV12-3/TRBV12-4; abundance: -; d_gene: -; j_gene: TRBJ1-1; CDR3aa: CASRGYQQVNTEAFF; CDR3nt: TGTGCCAGCAGGGGTTATCAACAGGTGAACACTGAAGCTTTCTTT
v_gene: TRBV7-2; abundance: -; d_gene: TRBD1; j_gene: TRBJ2-7; CDR3aa: CASSAGTATLF; CDR3nt: TGTGCCAGCAGCGCCGGGACAGCAACTCTATTC
v_gene: TRBV20-1; abundance: many; d_gene: -; j_gene: TRBJ1-6; CDR3aa: CSATLTNSPLHF; CDR3nt: TGCAGTGCTACATTAACGAATTCACCCCTCCACTTT
v_gene: TRBV27; abundance: -; d_gene: TRBD2; j_gene: TRBJ2-2; CDR3aa: CANQRLAGESGTGELFF; CDR3nt: TGTGCCAACCAGAGGCTAGCGGGAGAATCGGGCACCGGGGAGCTGTTTTTT
v_gene: TRBV6-2/TRBV6-3; abundance: few; d_gene: TRBD2; j_gene: TRBJ2-3; CDR3aa: CASSYETGGSTDTQYF; CDR3nt: TGTGCCAGCAGTTACGAAACGGGAGGCTCCACAGATACGCAGTATTTT
v_gene: TRBV29-1; abundance: many; d_gene: -; j_gene: TRBJ2-1; CDR3aa: CSVLRHSQFSYNEQFF; CDR3nt: TGCAGCGTACTCCGACACTCGCAATTCTCCTACAATGAGCAGTTCTTC
v_gene: TRBV2; abundance: -; d_gene: TRBD2; j_gene: TRBJ2-7; CDR3aa: CASSESSGVLYEQYF; CDR3nt: TGTGCCAGCAGTGAGTCTAGCGGAGTCCTCTACGAGCAGTACTTC
v_gene: TRBV18; abundance: few; d_gene: TRBD1; j_gene: TRBJ1-2; CDR3aa: CASSPLDRDNYGYTF; CDR3nt: TGTGCCAGCTCACCCCTCGACAGGGATAACTATGGCTACACCTTC
v_gene: TRBV28; abundance: -; d_gene: -; j_gene: TRBJ1-6; CDR3aa: CAHSPTLVQRSPLHF; CDR3nt: TGTGCCCACAGCCCCACCCTCGTACAGCGGTCACCCCTCCACTTT
v_gene: TRBV28; abundance: -; d_gene: -; j_gene: TRBJ1-5; CDR3aa: CASSPTQAVRSNQPQHF; CDR3nt: TGTGCCAGCAGTCCTACACAGGCCGTGCGGAGCAATCAGCCCCAGCATTTT
v_gene: TRBV24-1; abundance: -; d_gene: TRBD1; j_gene: TRBJ1-5; CDR3aa: CAAKGGSGPQHF; CDR3nt: TGTGCCGCAAAAGGGGGCTCAGGGCCCCAGCATTTT
v_gene: TRBV7-2; abundance: few; d_gene: -; j_gene: TRBJ2-1; CDR3aa: CASSLVGGDNEQFF; CDR3nt: TGTGCCAGCAGCTTAGTGGGGGGAGACAATGAGCAGTTCTTC
v_gene: TRBV9; abundance: few; d_gene: -; j_gene: TRBJ2-4; CDR3aa: CASSGGRHGFAKNIQYF; CDR3nt: TGTGCCAGCAGCGGAGGCCGTCATGGCTTTGCCAAAAACATTCAGTACTTC
v_gene: TRBV11-1; abundance: -; d_gene: -; j_gene: TRBJ2-7; CDR3aa: CASSRLGGYEQYF; CDR3nt: TGTGCCAGCAGCCGCCTTGGCGGGTACGAGCAGTACTTC
v_gene: TRBV2; abundance: few; d_gene: -; j_gene: TRBJ2-1; CDR3aa: CASSDEGDRGYNEQFF; CDR3nt: TGTGCCAGCAGTGATGAGGGGGATAGGGGGTACAATGAGCAGTTCTTC
v_gene: TRBV3-1; abundance: many; d_gene: TRBD2; j_gene: TRBJ2-2; CDR3aa: CASSQSGLAGAGTGELFF; CDR3nt: TGTGCCAGCAGCCAATCGGGACTAGCGGGAGCGGGGACCGGGGAGCTGTTTTTT
v_gene: TRBV7-2; abundance: few; d_gene: -; j_gene: TRBJ2-3; CDR3aa: CASSLVSVITDTQYF; CDR3nt: TGTGCCAGCAGCTTAGTTTCCGTCATCACAGATACGCAGTATTTT
v_gene: TRBV7-9; abundance: few; d_gene: TRBD1; j_gene: TRBJ2-3; CDR3aa: CASPMGQGPDTQYF; CDR3nt: TGTGCCAGCCCAATGGGACAGGGACCAGATACGCAGTATTTT
v_gene: TRBV5-1; abundance: many; d_gene: -; j_gene: TRBJ1-1; CDR3aa: CASSLEEGQNTEAFF; CDR3nt: TGCGCCAGCAGCTTGGAGGAAGGACAGAACACTGAAGCTTTCTTT
v_gene: TRBV29-1; abundance: few; d_gene: -; j_gene: TRBJ2-5; CDR3aa: CSGRSGETQYF; CDR3nt: TGCAGCGGCCGTTCCGGAGAGACCCAGTACTTC
v_gene: TRBV10-3; abundance: few; d_gene: TRBD1; j_gene: TRBJ1-2; CDR3aa: CAISPTRDRNGYTF; CDR3nt: TGTGCCATCAGTCCGACCCGGGACAGGAATGGCTACACCTTC
v_gene: TRBV9; abundance: -; d_gene: -; j_gene: TRBJ2-4; CDR3aa: CASSVTPRGVDIQYF; CDR3nt: TGTGCCAGCAGCGTTACCCCTCGAGGGGTGGACATTCAGTACTTC
v_gene: TRBV7-7; abundance: few; d_gene: TRBD2; j_gene: TRBJ2-1; CDR3aa: CASRMGLAGSYNEQFF; CDR3nt: TGTGCTAGCAGGATGGGACTAGCGGGGTCCTACAATGAGCAGTTCTTC
v_gene: TRBV29-1; abundance: few; d_gene: TRBD2; j_gene: TRBJ2-1; CDR3aa: CSVELLAGQKGSYNEQFF; CDR3nt: TGCAGCGTTGAATTGCTAGCGGGACAAAAGGGCTCCTACAATGAGCAGTTCTTC
v_gene: TRBV7-3; abundance: many; d_gene: TRBD2; j_gene: TRBJ2-1; CDR3aa: CASSVAGGGYNEQFF; CDR3nt: TGTGCCAGCAGCGTAGCGGGAGGGGGTTACAATGAGCAGTTCTTC
v_gene: TRBV6-5; abundance: many; d_gene: TRBD1; j_gene: TRBJ1-6; CDR3aa: CASRRDSNSPLHF; CDR3nt: TGTGCCAGCAGGCGGGACAGCAATTCACCCCTCCACTTT
v_gene: TRBV4-1; abundance: -; d_gene: -; j_gene: TRBJ1-2; CDR3aa: CASSQESLPWDGYTF; CDR3nt: TGCGCCAGCAGCCAAGAATCTTTACCGTGGGATGGCTACACCTTC
v_gene: TRBV7-2; abundance: -; d_gene: TRBD2; j_gene: TRBJ2-7; CDR3aa: CASSLTSGGDYEQYF; CDR3nt: TGTGCCAGCAGCTTGACTAGCGGGGGAGACTACGAGCAGTACTTC
v_gene: TRBV23-1; abundance: few; d_gene: -; j_gene: TRBJ2-2; CDR3aa: CASSQSGTPTGELFF; CDR3nt: TGCGCCAGCAGTCAATCCGGGACACCCACCGGGGAGCTGTTTTTT
v_gene: TRBV7-2; abundance: -; d_gene: TRBD2; j_gene: TRBJ2-3; CDR3aa: CASSAGLAGRTDTQYF; CDR3nt: TGTGCCAGCAGCGCAGGACTAGCGGGCCGCACAGATACGCAGTATTTT
v_gene: TRBV29-1; abundance: many; d_gene: -; j_gene: TRBJ2-2; CDR3aa: CSVDHMNTGELFF; CDR3nt: TGCAGCGTTGACCACATGAACACCGGGGAGCTGTTTTTT
v_gene: TRBV6-2/TRBV6-3; abundance: -; d_gene: -; j_gene: TRBJ2-1; CDR3aa: CASSYERGYNEQFF; CDR3nt: TGTGCCAGCAGTTACGAGCGTGGGTACAATGAGCAGTTCTTC
v_gene: TRBV3-1; abundance: few; d_gene: -; j_gene: TRBJ2-1; CDR3aa: CASSYGSLTHNEQFF; CDR3nt: TGTGCCAGCAGCTACGGGAGTCTTACCCACAATGAGCAGTTCTTC
v_gene: TRBV27; abundance: -; d_gene: TRBD2; j_gene: TRBJ2-4; CDR3aa: CASSLGLAGGPGGKNIQYF; CDR3nt: TGTGCCAGCAGTCTAGGACTAGCGGGAGGGCCGGGCGGCAAAAACATTCAGTACTTC
v_gene: TRBV7-3; abundance: few; d_gene: -; j_gene: TRBJ2-3; CDR3aa: CASSPNPPPDTQYF; CDR3nt: TGTGCCAGCAGCCCAAATCCGCCCCCAGATACGCAGTATTTT
v_gene: TRBV29-1; abundance: few; d_gene: -; j_gene: TRBJ2-1; CDR3aa: CSVPEGVTSYNEQFF; CDR3nt: TGCAGCGTTCCCGAGGGAGTGACCTCCTACAATGAGCAGTTCTTC
v_gene: TRBV2; abundance: few; d_gene: -; j_gene: TRBJ2-6; CDR3aa: CASSPDGGYGANVLTF; CDR3nt: TGTGCCAGCAGTCCCGATGGAGGTTATGGGGCCAACGTCCTGACTTTC
v_gene: TRBV19; abundance: many; d_gene: -; j_gene: TRBJ1-2; CDR3aa: CASSMVPGNYGYTF; CDR3nt: TGTGCCAGTAGTATGGTTCCAGGAAACTATGGCTACACCTTC
v_gene: TRBV6-2/TRBV6-3; abundance: few; d_gene: -; j_gene: TRBJ2-1; CDR3aa: CASSCNRTWLCNEQFF; CDR3nt: TGTGCCAGCAGTTGCAACCGAACCTGGTTGTGCAATGAGCAGTTCTTC
v_gene: TRBV6-6; abundance: -; d_gene: TRBD1; j_gene: TRBJ2-7; CDR3aa: CASSWTGGYEQYF; CDR3nt: TGTGCCAGCAGCTGGACAGGGGGCTACGAGCAGTACTTC
v_gene: TRBV10-3; abundance: many; d_gene: -; j_gene: TRBJ2-2; CDR3aa: CAISARTDDHGELFF; CDR3nt: TGTGCCATCAGTGCTCGGACGGATGATCACGGGGAGCTGTTTTTT
v_gene: TRBV28; abundance: few; d_gene: TRBD2; j_gene: TRBJ2-2; CDR3aa: CASSFLDLAGGPYTGELFF; CDR3nt: TGTGCCAGCAGTTTCTTAGATCTAGCGGGAGGGCCATACACCGGGGAGCTGTTTTTT
v_gene: TRBV27; abundance: many; d_gene: -; j_gene: TRBJ1-5; CDR3aa: CASSSPYSNQPQHF; CDR3nt: TGTGCCAGCAGTTCGCCCTATAGCAATCAGCCCCAGCATTTT
v_gene: TRBV20-1; abundance: many; d_gene: TRBD2; j_gene: TRBJ2-7; CDR3aa: CSAPGLAGVLYEQYF; CDR3nt: TGCAGTGCTCCCGGACTAGCGGGAGTTCTCTACGAGCAGTACTTC
v_gene: TRBV6-1; abundance: -; d_gene: TRBD2; j_gene: TRBJ2-5; CDR3aa: CASMRLPGLAVETQYF; CDR3nt: TGTGCCAGCATGAGATTACCGGGACTAGCGGTGGAGACCCAGTACTTC
v_gene: TRBV5-1; abundance: -; d_gene: -; j_gene: TRBJ2-7; CDR3aa: CASSLNPGYEQYF; CDR3nt: TGCGCCAGCAGCTTGAACCCGGGCTACGAGCAGTACTTC
v_gene: TRBV5-1; abundance: few; d_gene: TRBD2; j_gene: TRBJ2-1; CDR3aa: CASFITGTSGRASYNEQFF; CDR3nt: TGCGCCAGCTTTATTACCGGGACTAGCGGGAGGGCCAGCTACAATGAGCAGTTCTTC